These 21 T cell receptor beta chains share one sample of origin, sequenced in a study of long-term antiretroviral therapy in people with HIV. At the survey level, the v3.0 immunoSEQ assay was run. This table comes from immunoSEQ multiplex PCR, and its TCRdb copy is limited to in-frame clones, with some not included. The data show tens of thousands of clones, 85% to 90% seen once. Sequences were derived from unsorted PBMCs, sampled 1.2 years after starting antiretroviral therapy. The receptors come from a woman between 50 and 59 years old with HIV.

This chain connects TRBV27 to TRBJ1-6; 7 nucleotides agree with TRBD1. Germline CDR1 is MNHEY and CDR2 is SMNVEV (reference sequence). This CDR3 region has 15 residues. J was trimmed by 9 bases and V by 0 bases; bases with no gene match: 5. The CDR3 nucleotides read TGTGCCAGCAGTTTATCACAGGGGTCGGGTTCACCCCTCCACTTT. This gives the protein CASSLSQGSGSPLHF.

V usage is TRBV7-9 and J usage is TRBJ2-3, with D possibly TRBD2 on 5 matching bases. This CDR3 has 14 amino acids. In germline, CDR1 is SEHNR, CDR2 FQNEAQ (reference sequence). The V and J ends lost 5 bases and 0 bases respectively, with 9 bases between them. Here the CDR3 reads CASSIWTSTDTQYF. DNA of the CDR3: TGTGCCAGCAGCATCTGGACTAGCACAGATACGCAGTATTTT.

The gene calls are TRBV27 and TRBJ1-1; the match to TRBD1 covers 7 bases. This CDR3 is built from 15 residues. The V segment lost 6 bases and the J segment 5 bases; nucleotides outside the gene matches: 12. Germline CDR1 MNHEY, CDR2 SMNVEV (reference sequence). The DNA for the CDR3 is TGTGCCAGCAGGATGTTGACAGGGTCGGGTACTGAAGCTTTCTTT. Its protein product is CASRMLTGSGTEAFF.

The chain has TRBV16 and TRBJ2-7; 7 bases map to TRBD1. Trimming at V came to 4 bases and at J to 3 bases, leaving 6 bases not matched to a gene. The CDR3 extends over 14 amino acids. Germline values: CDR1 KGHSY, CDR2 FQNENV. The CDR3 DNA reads TGTGCCAGCAGCCCACCGGGACAGATCTACGAGCAGTACTTC. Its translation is CASSPPGQIYEQYF.

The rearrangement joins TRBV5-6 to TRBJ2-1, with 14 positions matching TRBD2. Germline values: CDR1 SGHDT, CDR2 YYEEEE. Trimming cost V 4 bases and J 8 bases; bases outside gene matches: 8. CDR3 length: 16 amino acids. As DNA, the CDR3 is TGTGCCAGCAGCAGACTAGCGGGGGGGCGAGTCGATGAGCAGTTCTTC. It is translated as CASSRLAGGRVDEQFF.

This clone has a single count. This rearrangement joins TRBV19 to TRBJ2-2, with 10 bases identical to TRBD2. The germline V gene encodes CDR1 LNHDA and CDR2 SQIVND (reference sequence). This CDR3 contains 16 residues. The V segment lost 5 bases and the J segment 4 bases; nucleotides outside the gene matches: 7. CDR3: CASSFSGGRSTGELFF. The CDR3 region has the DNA TGTGCCAGTAGTTTTAGCGGGGGGCGGAGCACCGGGGAGCTGTTTTTT.

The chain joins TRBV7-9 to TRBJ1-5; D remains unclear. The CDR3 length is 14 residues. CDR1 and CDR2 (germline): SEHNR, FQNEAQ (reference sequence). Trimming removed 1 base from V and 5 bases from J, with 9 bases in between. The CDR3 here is CASSLEGSYQPQHF. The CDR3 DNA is TGTGCCAGCAGCTTAGAGGGCAGTTATCAGCCCCAGCATTTT.

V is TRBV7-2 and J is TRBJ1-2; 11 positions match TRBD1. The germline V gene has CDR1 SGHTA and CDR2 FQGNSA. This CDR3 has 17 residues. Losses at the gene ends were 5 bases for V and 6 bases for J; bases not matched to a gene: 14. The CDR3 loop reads CASSRRPGGDRGDGYTF. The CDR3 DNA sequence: TGTGCCAGCAGCCGTCGTCCGGGGGGGGACAGGGGGGATGGCTACACCTTC.

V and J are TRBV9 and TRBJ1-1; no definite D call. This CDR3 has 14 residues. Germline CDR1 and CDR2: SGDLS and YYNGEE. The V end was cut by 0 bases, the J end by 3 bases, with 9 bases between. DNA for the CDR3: TGTGCCAGCAGCGTAGTAGGTCGGGACACTGAAGCTTTCTTT. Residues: CASSVVGRDTEAFF.

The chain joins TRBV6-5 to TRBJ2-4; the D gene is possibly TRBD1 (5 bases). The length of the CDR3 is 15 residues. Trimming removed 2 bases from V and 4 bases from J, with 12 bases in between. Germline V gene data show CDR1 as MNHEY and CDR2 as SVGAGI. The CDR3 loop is CASSYKSGLKNIQYF. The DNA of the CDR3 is TGTGCCAGCAGTTACAAATCAGGGCTTAAAAACATTCAGTACTTC.

DNA for the CDR3: TGTGCCAGCAGACGGGGCAGAAACACTGAAGCTTTCTTT. The encoded protein is CASRRGRNTEAFF. The J gene is TRBJ1-1, the V gene TRBV7-9, with D tentatively TRBD1 (5 bases). The V gene's germline CDR1 is SEHNR and CDR2 FQNEAQ (reference sequence). V lost 6 bases, J lost 2 bases, and 10 bases lay in between. CDR3 length: 13 residues.

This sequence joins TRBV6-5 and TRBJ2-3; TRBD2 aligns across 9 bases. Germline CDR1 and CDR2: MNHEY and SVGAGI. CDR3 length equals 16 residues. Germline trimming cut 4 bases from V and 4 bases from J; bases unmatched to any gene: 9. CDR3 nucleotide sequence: TGTGCCAGCAGTTTCTCCTCAGCGGGGGGTCCAGATACGCAGTATTTT. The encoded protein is CASSFSSAGGPDTQYF.

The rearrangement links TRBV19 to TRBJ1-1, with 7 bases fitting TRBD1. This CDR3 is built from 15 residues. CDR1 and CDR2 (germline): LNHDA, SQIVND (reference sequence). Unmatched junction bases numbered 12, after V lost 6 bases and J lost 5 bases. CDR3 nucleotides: TGTGCCAGTAGGGTTGGACAGGCCCGAGGGACTGAAGCTTTCTTT. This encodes CASRVGQARGTEAFF. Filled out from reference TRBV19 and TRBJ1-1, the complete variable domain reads DGGITQSPKYLFRKEGQNVTLSCEQNLNHDAMYWYRQDPGQGLRLIYYSQIVNDFQKGDIAEGYSVSREKKESFPLTVTSAQKNPTAFYLCASRVGQARGTEAFFGQGTRLTVV.

CDR3 loop: CASSQTGRTDTQYF. DNA for the CDR3: TGCGCCAGCAGCCAAACAGGGAGGACAGATACGCAGTATTTT. The chain has TRBV4-1 and TRBJ2-3; D could derive from TRBD1 or TRBD2 (6 bases each). This CDR3 has 14 residues. Germline-derived CDR1 and CDR2 are MGHRA and YSYEKL. V was trimmed by 2 bases and J by 3 bases, leaving 9 bases between them.

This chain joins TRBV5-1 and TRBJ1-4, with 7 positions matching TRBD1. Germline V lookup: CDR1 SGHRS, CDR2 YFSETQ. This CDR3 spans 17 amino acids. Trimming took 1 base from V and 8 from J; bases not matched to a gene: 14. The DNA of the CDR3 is TGCGCCAGCAGCTTGTCGCCGGATACAGGGGTTATGGAAAAACTGTTTTTT. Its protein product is CASSLSPDTGVMEKLFF.

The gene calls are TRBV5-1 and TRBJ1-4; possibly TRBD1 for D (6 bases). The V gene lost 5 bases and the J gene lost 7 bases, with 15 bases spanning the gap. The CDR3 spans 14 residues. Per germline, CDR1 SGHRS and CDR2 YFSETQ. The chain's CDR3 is CASRAGQTSEKLFF. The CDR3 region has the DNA TGCGCCAGCAGAGCAGGACAGACGAGTGAAAAACTGTTTTTT.

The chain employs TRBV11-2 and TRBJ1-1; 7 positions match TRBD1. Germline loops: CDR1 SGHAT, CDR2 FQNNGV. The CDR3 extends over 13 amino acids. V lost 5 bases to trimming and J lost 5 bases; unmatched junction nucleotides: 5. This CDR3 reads CASSRGTATEAFF. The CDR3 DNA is TGTGCCAGCAGCCGCGGGACAGCTACTGAAGCTTTCTTT.

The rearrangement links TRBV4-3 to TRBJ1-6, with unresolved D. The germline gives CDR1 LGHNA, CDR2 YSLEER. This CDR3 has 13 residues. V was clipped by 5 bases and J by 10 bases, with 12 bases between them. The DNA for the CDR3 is TGCGCCAGCAGCGAACAAGTAGAATCACCCCTCCACTTT. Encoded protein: CASSEQVESPLHF.

CDR3 protein: CASSPNGERNTEAFF. In nucleotides, the CDR3 is TGTGCCAGCTCACCAAATGGGGAGAGGAACACTGAAGCTTTCTTT. V is TRBV18 and J is TRBJ1-1, with D unresolved. V was pared by 2 bases and J by 1 base, with 11 bases between. In germline, CDR1 is KGHSH, CDR2 LQKENI. This CDR3 comprises 15 residues.

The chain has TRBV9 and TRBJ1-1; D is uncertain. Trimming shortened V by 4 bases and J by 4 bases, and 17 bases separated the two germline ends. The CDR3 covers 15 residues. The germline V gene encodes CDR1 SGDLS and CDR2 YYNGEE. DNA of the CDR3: TGTGCCAGCAGCCCAGTAGGCCTGGGGAGCACTGAAGCTTTCTTT. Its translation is CASSPVGLGSTEAFF.

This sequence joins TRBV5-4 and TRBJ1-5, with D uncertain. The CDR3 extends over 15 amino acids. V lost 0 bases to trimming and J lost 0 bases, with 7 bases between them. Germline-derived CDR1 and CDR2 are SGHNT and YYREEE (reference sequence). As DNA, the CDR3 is TGTGCCAGCAGCTTGGTCCCCAATAGCAATCAGCCCCAGCATTTT. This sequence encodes CASSLVPNSNQPQHF.